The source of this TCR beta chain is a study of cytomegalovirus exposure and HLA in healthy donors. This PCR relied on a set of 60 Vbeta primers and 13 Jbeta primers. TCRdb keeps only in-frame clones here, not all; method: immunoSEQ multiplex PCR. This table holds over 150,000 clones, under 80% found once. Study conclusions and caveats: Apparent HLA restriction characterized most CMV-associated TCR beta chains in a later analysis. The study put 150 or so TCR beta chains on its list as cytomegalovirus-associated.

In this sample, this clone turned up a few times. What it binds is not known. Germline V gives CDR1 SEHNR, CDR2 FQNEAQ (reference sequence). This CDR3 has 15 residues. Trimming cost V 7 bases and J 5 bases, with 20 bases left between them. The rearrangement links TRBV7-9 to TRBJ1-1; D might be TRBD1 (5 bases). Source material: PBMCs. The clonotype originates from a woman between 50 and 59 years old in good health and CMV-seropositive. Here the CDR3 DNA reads TGTGCCAGCACTCTGGCAGGGAGGGTCGGAACTGAAGCTTTCTTT. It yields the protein CASTLAGRVGTEAFF.